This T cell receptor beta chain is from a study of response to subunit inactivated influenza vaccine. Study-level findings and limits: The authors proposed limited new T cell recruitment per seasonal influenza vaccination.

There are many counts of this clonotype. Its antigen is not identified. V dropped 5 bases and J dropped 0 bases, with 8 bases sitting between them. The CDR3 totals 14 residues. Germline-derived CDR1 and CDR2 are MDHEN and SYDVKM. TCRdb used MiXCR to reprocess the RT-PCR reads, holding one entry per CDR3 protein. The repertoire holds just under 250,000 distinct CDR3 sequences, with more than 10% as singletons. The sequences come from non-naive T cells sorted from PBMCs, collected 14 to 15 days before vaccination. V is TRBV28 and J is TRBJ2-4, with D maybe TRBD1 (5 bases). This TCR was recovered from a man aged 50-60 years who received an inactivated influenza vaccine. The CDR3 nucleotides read TGTGCCAGCAGTCTCCAGGGAGCCAAAAACATTCAGTACTTC. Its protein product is CASSLQGAKNIQYF.